This T cell receptor beta chain came from a study of shared clonotypes between healthy human individuals. Study results and caveats: What naive subsets generally showed was a larger estimated richness than memory subsets showed. Clonotype sharing across donors was expected to vary with sequencing depth.

Concerning this clone itself: Its target is not known.

In the naive CD8 group, cells lacked CD45RO and were positively selected for CCR7, so terminally differentiated effector memory CD45RA+ cells were left out. Germline V gene lookup returns CDR1 MNHNS and CDR2 SASEGT. The CDR3 extends over 16 amino acids. V was trimmed by 1 base and J by 2 bases, leaving 14 bases between them. Repertoires were generated with immunoSEQ multiplex PCR, while TCRdb's copy carries only in-frame clones and drops some. The sample contains millions of clones, about 95% of which appear only once. This receptor was obtained from a man between 18 and 29 years old in good health. The rearrangement uses TRBV6-1 and TRBJ1-1, with a weak D call TRBD1 (5 bases). Sequencing was carried out using naive CD8+ T cells sorted from blood. CDR3 loop: CASSEGQRRGNTEAFF. CDR3 in DNA: TGTGCCAGCAGTGAAGGACAGCGGAGGGGAAACACTGAAGCTTTCTTT.